This passage covers 25 T cell receptor beta chains from one sample sequenced in a study of cytomegalovirus exposure and HLA in healthy donors (TCRdb year 2017). The protocol used for the library was the immunoSEQ multiplex PCR assay. For the multiplex PCR, a mixture combining 60 forward primers for TCR Vbeta segments and 13 reverse primers for TCR Jbeta segments was used. In TCRdb, the immuneACCESS table is reduced to in-frame sequences with V and J assigned. These tables do not hold every clone; where another copy was compared, an unresolved V gene accounts for under half, and the others remain unexplained. The sample profile shows 150,000 to 200,000 clones; 65% to 80% of them were found once. Jointly, the top ten make up roughly 6.4% of the sample. Sequences were obtained from PBMCs. All receptors derive from a woman aged 40 to 50 in good health and CMV-seropositive.

This chain joins TRBV28 and TRBJ1-5; TRBD1 matches 7 bases. The germline V gene encodes CDR1 MDHEN and CDR2 SYDVKM. V lost 6 bases, J lost 4 bases, and 9 bases stayed unmatched. CDR3 length equals 15 residues. CDR3 nucleotides: TGTGCCAGCAGATCTGAACAGGGGCTGAATCAGCCCCAGCATTTT. It codes for CASRSEQGLNQPQHF. Complete variable domain (other parts from reference TRBV28 and TRBJ1-5): DVKVTQSSRYLVKRTGEKVFLECVQDMDHENMFWYRQDPGLGLRLIYFSYDVKMKEKGDIPEGYSVSREKKERFSLILESASTNQTSMYLCASRSEQGLNQPQHFGDGTRLSIL.

This clone was seen once. The rearrangement uses TRBV11-3 and TRBJ2-5, with 9 bases identical to TRBD2. With V trimmed by 1 base and J by 3 bases, 3 bases remained unmatched. Germline-derived CDR1 and CDR2 are SGHNT and YENEEA. The CDR3 has 15 amino acids. The CDR3 region is CASSLGTSVEETQYF. Here the CDR3 DNA reads TGTGCCAGCAGCTTAGGGACTAGCGTAGAAGAGACCCAGTACTTC.

This CDR3 is CAWGGRREQFF. In DNA form, the CDR3 reads TGTGCCTGGGGAGGCAGGCGTGAGCAGTTCTTC. The chain employs TRBV30 and TRBJ2-1; tentative D call: TRBD2 (5 bases). The CDR3 is made up of 11 amino acids. V was trimmed by 5 bases and J by 9 bases, leaving 11 bases between them. In germline, CDR1 is GTSNPN, CDR2 SVGIG (reference sequence). Drawing the rest from reference TRBV30 and TRBJ2-1, the complete variable domain is SQTIHQWPATLVQPVGSPLSLECTVEGTSNPNLYWYRQAAGRGLQLLFYSVGIGQISSEVPQNLSASRPQDRQFILSSKKLLLSDSGFYLCAWGGRREQFFGPGTRLTVL.

This sequence joins TRBV5-1 and TRBJ1-4, with no clear D. Per germline, CDR1 SGHRS and CDR2 YFSETQ. V lost 0 bases and J 3 bases, leaving 9 bases between the germline ends. The CDR3 runs 15 residues. CDR3 amino acids: CASSLVGLANEKLFF. The CDR3 bases are TGCGCCAGCAGCTTGGTAGGACTGGCTAATGAAAAACTGTTTTTT.

This clone was seen a single time. The rearrangement links TRBV30 to TRBJ2-5; D is unclear. Per germline, CDR1 GTSNPN and CDR2 SVGIG (reference sequence). The V gene lost 2 bases and the J gene lost 4 bases, with 5 bases spanning the gap. The CDR3 has 11 residues. The CDR3 sequence is CAWSPVETQYF. The CDR3 nucleotides read TGTGCCTGGAGTCCAGTAGAGACCCAGTACTTC.

The chain links TRBV18 to TRBJ2-1; 9 bases line up with TRBD2. J was trimmed by 9 bases and V by 6 bases; bases with no gene match: 12. The germline CDR1 and CDR2 sequences are KGHSH and LQKENI. The CDR3 is 15 amino acids. The CDR3, as DNA: TGTGCCAGCTCGGCTAAGGGACTAGCTGTCACTGAGCAGTTCTTC. Encoded protein: CASSAKGLAVTEQFF.

The chain links TRBV6-1 to TRBJ2-1; 9 bases agree with TRBD1. From germline, CDR1 is MNHNS and CDR2 SASEGT. The ends lost 4 bases at V and 7 bases at J; junction bases unmatched: 11. There are 16 residues in the CDR3. In DNA, the CDR3 is TGTGCCAGCAGTGGGGACCGGGACAGGGTAGGGAATGAGCAGTTCTTC. Amino acids: CASSGDRDRVGNEQFF.

This clone turned up a few times. V gene TRBV7-3 combines with J gene TRBJ2-1; possibly TRBD1 for D (5 bases). Trimming took 1 base from V and 6 from J, leaving 13 bases between them. The CDR3 is made up of 15 amino acids. Germline CDR1 and CDR2: SGHTA and FQGTGA. DNA of the CDR3: TGTGCCAGCAGCTTAAAGGCAGGGATGGGCAATGAGCAGTTCTTC. Translated, it gives CASSLKAGMGNEQFF.

The chain has TRBV29-1 and TRBJ1-4, with a possible D match to TRBD1 (5 bases). CDR3 length: 14 amino acids. V lost 0 bases and J 11 bases, leaving 16 bases between the germline ends. From germline, CDR1 is SQVTM and CDR2 ANQGSEA. Here the CDR3 DNA reads TGCAGCGTTGAAGATTTCGGGGGAGCAGGGAAACTGTTTTTT. Amino acids: CSVEDFGGAGKLFF.

The chain links TRBV6-5 to TRBJ2-1, with a weak D call TRBD1 (6 bases). V lost 4 bases to trimming and J lost 10 bases, with 14 bases between them. This CDR3 region has 13 residues. The V gene's germline CDR1 is MNHEY and CDR2 SVGAGI. CDR3 DNA: TGTGCCAGCAGTTCGACAGGCCAGGGAGAGCAGTTCTTC. Translating gives CASSSTGQGEQFF.

Details on this clone: Its ends do not fully match the called genes, so a read error is possible. J is TRBJ2-7 and V is TRBV7-9; D perhaps matches TRBD1 (6 bases). This CDR3 is built from 15 residues. Per the germline V gene, CDR1 is SEHNR and CDR2 is FQNEAQ (reference sequence). In DNA, the CDR3 is TGTTCCAGCAGCTTAGACGGACAGTTGGCCTACGAGCAGTACTTC. Translated: CSSSLDGQLAYEQYF.

This clone was counted only a few times. The CDR3 loop reads CASSEEQGDQHF. CDR3 DNA sequence: TGTGCCAGCAGTGAGGAGCAGGGGGACCAGCATTTT. This sequence joins TRBV6-1 and TRBJ1-5; TRBD1 matches at 7 bases. Per germline, CDR1 MNHNS and CDR2 SASEGT. The trim removed 3 bases at V and 12 bases at J, leaving 5 bases unmatched. The CDR3 contains 12 residues.

This chain links TRBV29-1 with TRBJ1-2, with a weak D call TRBD1 (5 bases). V lost 4 bases and J lost 8, with 20 bases in between. CDR3 length equals 14 residues. From germline, CDR1 is SQVTM and CDR2 ANQGSEA. Here the CDR3 DNA reads TGCAGCGTTGGGACGGACACCCGACTAGGAGGCTACACCTTC. Its protein is CSVGTDTRLGGYTF.

The CDR3 region is CASSLGLADYEQYF. For the CDR3, the DNA is TGTGCCAGCTCACTGGGACTAGCGGACTACGAGCAGTACTTC. The genes are TRBV18 and TRBJ2-7, with 11 positions matching TRBD2. V was pared by 4 bases and J by 3 bases, with 2 bases of the junction left unmatched. The germline gives CDR1 KGHSH, CDR2 LQKENI. There are 14 residues in the CDR3.

V usage is TRBV5-6 and J usage is TRBJ2-4, with D possibly matching TRBD1 (5 bases). CDR3 length: 16 amino acids. Germline V gene lookup returns CDR1 SGHDT and CDR2 YYEEEE. Trimming stripped 1 base from V and 2 bases from J, with 13 bases between. The CDR3 DNA reads as TGTGCCAGCAGCTTGAGGGGTGTATTGTCCAAAAACATTCAGTACTTC. Protein sequence: CASSLRGVLSKNIQYF.

The rearrangement joins TRBV2 to TRBJ2-5; D is perhaps TRBD1 (5 bases). The germline V and J ends were trimmed by 7 bases and 3 bases, with 12 bases remaining between them. This CDR3 region has 13 residues. Germline-derived CDR1 and CDR2 are SNHLY and FYNNEI. The CDR3 DNA follows: TGTGCCAGCAAGCAGGGATCGAAAGAGACCCAGTACTTC. Translating it yields CASKQGSKETQYF. Full variable domain (outside the CDR3, taken from reference TRBV2 and TRBJ2-5): EPEVTQTPSHQVTQMGQEVILRCVPISNHLYFYWYRQILGQKVEFLVSFYNNEISEKSEIFDDQFSVERPDGSNFTLKIRSTKLEDSAMYFCASKQGSKETQYFGPGTRLLVL.

The chain carries TRBV7-9 and TRBJ2-2, with unresolved D. Trimming shortened V by 5 bases and J by 4 bases, and 5 bases separated the two germline ends. The CDR3 length is 12 residues. CDR1 SEHNR and CDR2 FQNEAQ come from the germline V gene (reference sequence). The CDR3 sequence is CASSLRTGELFF. In DNA form, the CDR3 reads TGTGCCAGCAGCCTCCGCACCGGGGAGCTGTTTTTT.

This clone was recorded only once. The V and J genes are TRBV2 and TRBJ1-2; D might be TRBD1 (6 bases). Looked up from germline, CDR1 is SNHLY and CDR2 is FYNNEI. The CDR3 has 13 amino acids. With 3 bases removed from V and 4 bases from J, the gap between germline ends came to 9 bases. CDR3 nucleotide sequence: TGTGCCAGCAGTGATACGGACAGCTATGGCTACACCTTC. Protein product: CASSDTDSYGYTF.

The CDR3 DNA sequence: TGTGCCAGTATGGGACAGAGATACAATGAGCAGTTCTTC. Translating gives CASMGQRYNEQFF. The gene calls are TRBV19 and TRBJ2-1; TRBD1 agrees at 7 bases. The CDR3 runs to 13 residues. Per the germline V gene, CDR1 is LNHDA and CDR2 is SQIVND (reference sequence). Unmatched junction bases numbered 4, after V lost 7 bases and J lost 4 bases.

Only one count was recorded for this clone. This sequence joins TRBV5-6 and TRBJ1-1; tentatively, D is TRBD1 (5 bases). The V gene's germline CDR1 is SGHDT and CDR2 YYEEEE. V shed 4 bases and J shed 8 bases, with 21 bases lying between them. This CDR3 is 15 amino acids long. In DNA form, the CDR3 reads TGTGCCAGCAGCCACACGTCGCAGGGTTCGCCCGAAGCTTTCTTT. Protein: CASSHTSQGSPEAFF.

The rearrangement links TRBV5-8 to TRBJ1-1; 9 positions agree with TRBD1. The V gene end was trimmed by 6 bases and the J gene end by 7 bases; junction bases not matched to a gene: 13. CDR3 size: 15 residues. Germline values: CDR1 SGHTS, CDR2 YDEGEE. CDR3: CASTPGGTGTVEAFF. Written as DNA, the CDR3 is TGTGCCAGCACCCCCGGGGGGACAGGGACTGTTGAAGCTTTCTTT.

For the CDR3, the DNA is TGTGCCAGCAGCCGTGGGGGTCAGGGGCGAGGCAATCAGCCCCAGCATTTT. Encoded protein: CASSRGGQGRGNQPQHF. The chain carries TRBV7-2 and TRBJ1-5, with D perhaps TRBD1 (6 bases). CDR1 and CDR2 from the germline V gene are SGHTA and FQGNSA. The V and J ends lost 5 bases and 2 bases respectively, with 19 bases between them. The CDR3 covers 17 residues.

This clone has just one count. The chain employs TRBV19 and TRBJ1-2; D call uncertain. V was shortened by 8 bases and J by 7 bases, with 11 bases between the two germline ends. This CDR3 region has 11 residues. Germline assignment: CDR1 LNHDA and CDR2 SQIVND (reference sequence). In DNA, the CDR3 is TGTGCCAGTTACAGATCCGGTGGCTACACCTTC. Protein product: CASYRSGGYTF.

This sequence joins TRBV5-1 and TRBJ1-1; 9 positions match TRBD1. Germline-derived CDR1 and CDR2 are SGHRS and YFSETQ. Trimming removed 4 bases from V and 1 base from J; junction bases left unmatched: 2. There are 14 residues in the CDR3. The CDR3 loop reads CASSLDRGNTEAFF. The CDR3, as DNA: TGCGCCAGCAGCCTGGACAGGGGGAACACTGAAGCTTTCTTT. Variable domain in full (rest from reference TRBV5-1 and TRBJ1-1): KAGVTQTPRYLIKTRGQQVTLSCSPISGHRSVSWYQQTPGQGLQFLFEYFSETQRNKGNFPGRFSGRQFSNSRSEMNVSTLELGDSALYLCASSLDRGNTEAFFGQGTRLTVV.

The chain combines TRBV21-1 with TRBJ1-2; no DNA check was done on the table's D call, TRBD1. TRBV21-1 is shown as a pseudogene. This CDR3 region has 13 residues. The chain's CDR3 is CASSSGQGVSYTF. In nucleotides, the CDR3 is TGTGCCAGCTCGTCGGGACAGGGAGTAAGCTACACCTTC.